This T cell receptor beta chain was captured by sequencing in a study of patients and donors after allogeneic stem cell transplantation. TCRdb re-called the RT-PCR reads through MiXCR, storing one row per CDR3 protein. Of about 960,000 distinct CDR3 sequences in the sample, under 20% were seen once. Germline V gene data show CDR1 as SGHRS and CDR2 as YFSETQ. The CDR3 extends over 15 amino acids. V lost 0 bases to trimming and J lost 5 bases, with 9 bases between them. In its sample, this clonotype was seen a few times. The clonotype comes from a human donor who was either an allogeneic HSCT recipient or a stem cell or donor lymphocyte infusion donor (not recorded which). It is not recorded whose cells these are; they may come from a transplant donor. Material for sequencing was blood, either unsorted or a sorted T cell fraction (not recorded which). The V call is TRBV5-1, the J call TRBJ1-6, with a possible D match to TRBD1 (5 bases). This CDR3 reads CASSLDSRDNSPLHF. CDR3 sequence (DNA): TGCGCCAGCAGCTTGGACAGCAGGGATAATTCACCCCTCCACTTT.